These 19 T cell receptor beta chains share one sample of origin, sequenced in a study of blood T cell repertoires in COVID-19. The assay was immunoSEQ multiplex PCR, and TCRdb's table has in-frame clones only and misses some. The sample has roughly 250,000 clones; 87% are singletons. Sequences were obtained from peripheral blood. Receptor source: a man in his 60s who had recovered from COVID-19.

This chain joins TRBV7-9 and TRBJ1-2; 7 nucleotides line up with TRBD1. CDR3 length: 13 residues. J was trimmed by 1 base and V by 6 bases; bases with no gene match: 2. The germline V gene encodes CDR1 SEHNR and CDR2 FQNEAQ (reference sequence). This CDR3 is CASSRDSNYGYTF. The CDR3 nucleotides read TGTGCCAGCAGTCGGGACAGTAACTATGGCTACACCTTC. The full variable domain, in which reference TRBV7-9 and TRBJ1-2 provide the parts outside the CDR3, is DTGVSQNPRHKITKRGQNVTFRCDPISEHNRLYWYRQTLGQGPEFLTYFQNEAQLEKSRLLSDRFSAERPKGSFSTLEIQRTEQGDSAMYLCASSRDSNYGYTFGSGTRLTVV.

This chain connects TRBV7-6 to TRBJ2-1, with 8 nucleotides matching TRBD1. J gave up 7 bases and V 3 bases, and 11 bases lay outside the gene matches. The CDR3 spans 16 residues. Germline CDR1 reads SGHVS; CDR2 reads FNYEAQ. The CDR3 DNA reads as TGTGCCAGCAGCTTGTTACCGGGTGGACAGGGTAATGAGCAGTTCTTC. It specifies CASSLLPGGQGNEQFF.

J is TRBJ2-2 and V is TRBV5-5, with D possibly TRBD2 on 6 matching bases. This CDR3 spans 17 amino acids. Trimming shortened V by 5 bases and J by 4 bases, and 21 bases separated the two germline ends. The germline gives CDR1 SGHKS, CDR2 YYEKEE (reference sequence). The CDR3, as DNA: TGTGCCAGCAGTTTCTCGGCGGGGCAGGAGGGCACCGGGGAGCTGTTTTTT. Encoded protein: CASSFSAGQEGTGELFF.

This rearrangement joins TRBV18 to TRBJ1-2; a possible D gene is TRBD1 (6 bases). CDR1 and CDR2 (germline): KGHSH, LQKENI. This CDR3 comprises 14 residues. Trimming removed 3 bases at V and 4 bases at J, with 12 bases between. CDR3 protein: CASSPPTGLYGYTF. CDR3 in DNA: TGTGCCAGCTCACCGCCCACAGGGCTCTATGGCTACACCTTC.

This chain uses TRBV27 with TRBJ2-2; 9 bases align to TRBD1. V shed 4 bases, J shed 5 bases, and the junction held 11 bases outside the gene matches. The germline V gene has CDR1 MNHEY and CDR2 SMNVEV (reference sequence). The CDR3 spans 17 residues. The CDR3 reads CASSSPPGQGRTGELFF. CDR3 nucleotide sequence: TGTGCCAGCAGTTCTCCACCGGGACAGGGAAGGACCGGGGAGCTGTTTTTT.

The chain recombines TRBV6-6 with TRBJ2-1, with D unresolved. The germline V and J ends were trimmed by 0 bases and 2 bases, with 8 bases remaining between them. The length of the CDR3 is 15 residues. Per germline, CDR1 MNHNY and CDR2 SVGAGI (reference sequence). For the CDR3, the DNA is TGTGCCAGCAGTTACTCGAGGCCGCCCTACAATGAGCAGTTCTTC. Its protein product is CASSYSRPPYNEQFF.

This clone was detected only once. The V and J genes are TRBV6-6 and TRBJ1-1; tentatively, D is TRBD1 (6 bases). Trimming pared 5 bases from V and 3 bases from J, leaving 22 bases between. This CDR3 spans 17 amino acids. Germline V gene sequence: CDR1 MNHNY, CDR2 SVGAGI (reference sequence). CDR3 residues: CASSPQVNWGRDTEAFF. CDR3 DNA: TGTGCCAGCAGTCCACAGGTCAACTGGGGGCGCGACACTGAAGCTTTCTTT.

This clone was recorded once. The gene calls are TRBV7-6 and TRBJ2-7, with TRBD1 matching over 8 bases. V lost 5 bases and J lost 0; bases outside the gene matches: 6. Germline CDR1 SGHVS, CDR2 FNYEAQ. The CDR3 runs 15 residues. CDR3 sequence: CASSPRDRSSYEQYF. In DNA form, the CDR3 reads TGTGCCAGCAGCCCTCGGGACAGGAGCTCCTACGAGCAGTACTTC.

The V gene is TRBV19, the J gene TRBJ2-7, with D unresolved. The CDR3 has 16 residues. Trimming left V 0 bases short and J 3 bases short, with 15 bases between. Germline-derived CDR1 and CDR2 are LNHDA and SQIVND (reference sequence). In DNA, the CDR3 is TGTGCCAGTAGTATAGATTTAACACAGCCTTACTACGAGCAGTACTTC. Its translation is CASSIDLTQPYYEQYF.

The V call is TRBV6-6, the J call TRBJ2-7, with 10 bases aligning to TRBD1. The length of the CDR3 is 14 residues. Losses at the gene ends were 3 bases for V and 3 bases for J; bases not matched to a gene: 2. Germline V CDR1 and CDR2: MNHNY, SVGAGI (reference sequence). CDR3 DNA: TGTGCCAGCAGTTATGGGACAGGGGTCTACGAGCAGTACTTC. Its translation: CASSYGTGVYEQYF.

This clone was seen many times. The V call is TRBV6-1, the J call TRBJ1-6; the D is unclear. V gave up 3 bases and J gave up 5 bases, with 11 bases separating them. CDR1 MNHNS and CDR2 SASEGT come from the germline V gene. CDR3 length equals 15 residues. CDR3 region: CASSDLPGNNSPLHF. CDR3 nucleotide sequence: TGTGCCAGCAGTGATCTTCCCGGGAATAATTCACCCCTCCACTTT.

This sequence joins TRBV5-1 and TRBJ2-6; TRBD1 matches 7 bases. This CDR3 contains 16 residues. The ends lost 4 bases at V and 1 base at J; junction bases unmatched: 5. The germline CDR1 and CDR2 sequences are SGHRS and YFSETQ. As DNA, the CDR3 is TGCGCCAGCAGCGGACAGGAAAAATCTGGGGCCAACGTCCTGACTTTC. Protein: CASSGQEKSGANVLTF.

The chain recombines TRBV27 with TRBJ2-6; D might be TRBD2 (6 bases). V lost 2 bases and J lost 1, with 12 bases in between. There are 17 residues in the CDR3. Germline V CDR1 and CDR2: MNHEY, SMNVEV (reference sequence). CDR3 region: CASSLRYGGSGANVLTF. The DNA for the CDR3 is TGTGCCAGCAGTTTAAGGTATGGAGGGTCTGGGGCCAACGTCCTGACTTTC.

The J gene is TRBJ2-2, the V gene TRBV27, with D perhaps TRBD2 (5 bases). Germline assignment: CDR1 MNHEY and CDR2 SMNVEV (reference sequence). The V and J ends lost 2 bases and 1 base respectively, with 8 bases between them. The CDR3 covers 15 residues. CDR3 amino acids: CASSLASRNTGELFF. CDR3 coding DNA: TGTGCCAGCAGTTTAGCTAGCAGGAACACCGGGGAGCTGTTTTTT.

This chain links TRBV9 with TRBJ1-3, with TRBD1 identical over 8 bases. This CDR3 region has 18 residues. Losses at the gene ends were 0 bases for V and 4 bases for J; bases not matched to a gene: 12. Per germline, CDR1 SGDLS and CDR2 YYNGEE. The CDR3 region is CASSVGQGAGSRGNTIYF. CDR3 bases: TGTGCCAGCAGCGTAGGGCAGGGGGCCGGTTCGAGAGGAAACACCATATATTTT.

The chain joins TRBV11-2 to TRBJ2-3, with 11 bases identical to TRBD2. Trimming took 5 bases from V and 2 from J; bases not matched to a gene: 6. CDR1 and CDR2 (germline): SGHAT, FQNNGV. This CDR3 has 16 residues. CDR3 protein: CASSLGTSGFTDTQYF. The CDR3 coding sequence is TGTGCCAGCAGCCTAGGGACTAGCGGATTCACAGATACGCAGTATTTT.

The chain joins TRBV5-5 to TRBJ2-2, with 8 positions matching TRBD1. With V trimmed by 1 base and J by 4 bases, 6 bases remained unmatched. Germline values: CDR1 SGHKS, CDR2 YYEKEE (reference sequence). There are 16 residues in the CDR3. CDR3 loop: CASSLNGQGRTGELFF. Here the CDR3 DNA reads TGTGCCAGCAGCTTGAACGGACAGGGCCGCACCGGGGAGCTGTTTTTT. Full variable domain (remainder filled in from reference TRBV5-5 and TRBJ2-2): DAGVTQSPTHLIKTRGQQVTLRCSPISGHKSVSWYQQVLGQGPQFIFQYYEKEERGRGNFPDRFSARQFPNYSSELNVNALLLGDSALYLCASSLNGQGRTGELFFGEGSRLTVL.

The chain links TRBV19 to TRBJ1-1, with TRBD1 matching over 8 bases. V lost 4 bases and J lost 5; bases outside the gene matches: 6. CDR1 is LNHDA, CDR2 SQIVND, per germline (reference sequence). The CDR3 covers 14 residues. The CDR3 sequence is CASSKTGAGTEAFF. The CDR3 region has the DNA TGTGCCAGTAGTAAGACAGGGGCGGGGACTGAAGCTTTCTTT. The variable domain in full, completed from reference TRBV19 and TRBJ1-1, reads DGGITQSPKYLFRKEGQNVTLSCEQNLNHDAMYWYRQDPGQGLRLIYYSQIVNDFQKGDIAEGYSVSREKKESFPLTVTSAQKNPTAFYLCASSKTGAGTEAFFGQGTRLTVV.

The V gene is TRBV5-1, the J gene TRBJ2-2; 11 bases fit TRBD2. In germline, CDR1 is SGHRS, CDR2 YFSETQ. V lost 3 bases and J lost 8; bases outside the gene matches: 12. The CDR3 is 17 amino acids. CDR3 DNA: TGCGCCAGCAGCTACCGGCTAGCGGGGGGCCCTTATGGGGAGCTGTTTTTT. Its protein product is CASSYRLAGGPYGELFF.